These 5 T cell receptor beta chains were sequenced from one sample in a study of shared clonotypes between healthy human individuals. Sequenced by immunoSEQ multiplex PCR; TCRdb stores in-frame clones only, minus some. The sample holds about 2.3 million clones; just under 95% are singletons and the top ten take around 0.4%. Sequences were obtained from naive CD4+ T cells from PBMCs. Subset specified: CD45RA+ positively selected. These receptor sequences come from a man in his late teens or twenties in good health. Some clones in this sample may be carry-over from other donors' samples.

The chain joins TRBV28 to TRBJ1-6; D is unresolved. The germline V and J ends were trimmed by 6 bases and 8 bases, with 8 bases remaining between them. The CDR3 runs to 12 residues. The germline gives CDR1 MDHEN, CDR2 SYDVKM. CDR3 nucleotide sequence: TGTGCCAGCAGACCTCTTCATTCACCCCTCCACTTT. Its protein is CASRPLHSPLHF.

Remarks on this clone: Other DNA variants within this sample encode the same CDR3. The rearrangement links TRBV19 to TRBJ1-1; 9 nucleotides match TRBD1. CDR1 and CDR2 (germline): LNHDA, SQIVND (reference sequence). The V and J ends lost 5 bases and 5 bases, in that order; junction bases with no gene match: 6. The CDR3 consists of 14 residues. Here the CDR3 DNA reads TGTGCCAGTAGTCTGGACAGGGGCGCGACTGAAGCTTTCTTT. Translated: CASSLDRGATEAFF.

For this clone: The junction departs from germline at one end; a sequencing error may be responsible. The sample contains more than one DNA sequence encoding this CDR3. The V and J genes are TRBV5-1 and TRBJ2-3; D gene unclear. Germline loops: CDR1 SGHRS, CDR2 YFSETQ. The CDR3 runs 12 residues. Written as DNA, the CDR3 is TGTGCCAGCAGCTTTGGCACAGATACGCAGTATTTT. Its translation: CASSFGTDTQYF.

This rearrangement joins TRBV6-6 to TRBJ1-6, with TRBD1 matching over 10 bases. CDR1 is MNHNY and CDR2 is SVGAGI in the germline V gene (reference sequence). Trimming at V came to 2 bases and at J to 13 bases, leaving 5 bases not matched to a gene. The CDR3 covers 14 residues. CDR3 sequence: CASSYAGTGAPLHF. The DNA of the CDR3 is TGTGCCAGCAGTTACGCCGGGACAGGGGCTCCCCTCCACTTT.

The genes are TRBV30 and TRBJ2-3; TRBD1 might be the D (7 bases). This CDR3 has 14 amino acids. Germline CDR1 reads GTSNPN; CDR2 reads SVGIG (reference sequence). V shed 5 bases and J shed 0 bases, with 12 bases lying between them. In DNA form, the CDR3 reads TGTGCCTGGGGTTCAGGGGGGAGCACAGATACGCAGTATTTT. It specifies CAWGSGGSTDTQYF.